Listed below are T cell receptor beta chains from one sample, sequenced in a study of beta chain features in type 1 diabetes. Libraries were prepared by immunoSEQ multiplex PCR; TCRdb keeps only in-frame clonotypes and omits some of them. The sample yields under 900,000 clones, around a sixth seen once. The specimen sequenced was naive CD4+ T cells from blood. These receptors came from a woman between 18 and 29 years old in good health. Each CDR3 is given with its conserved first and last residue. D genes are given only for firm matches. The listing skips clone size in some rows; elsewhere it reads once, few, many or a size class.

>TRBJ2-1|TRBV9|few|TRBD2
CASSEGLAGAPYNEQFF
>TRBJ1-2|TRBV2|few|.
CASSQLSYGYTF
>TRBJ2-3|TRBV13|.|TRBD2
CASSLTGTRQRSDTQYF
>TRBJ1-3|TRBV20-1|.|.
CSAGWFNTIYF
>TRBJ2-3|TRBV7-9|few|TRBD1
CASSWSATGTDTQYF
>TRBJ2-3|TRBV7-3|.|TRBD2
CASSLQAGGPQAQYF
>TRBJ2-5|TRBV7-9|few|.
CASSLAISETQYF
>TRBJ2-7|TRBV5-4|.|.
CASSLGPGYEQYF
>TRBJ2-6|TRBV7-6|.|.
CASSFQAVGANVLTF
>TRBJ1-1|TRBV10-3|.|.
CAITPDENLNTEAFF
>TRBJ2-7|TRBV7-2|.|.
CASSPWMGPSGSYEQYF
>TRBJ2-7|TRBV7-2|.|.
CASSLQEGSSYEQYF
>TRBJ2-1|TRBV7-7|.|.
CASSLDPYNEQFF
>TRBJ2-7|TRBV7-9|.|TRBD1
CASSPGPDRGRYEQYF
>TRBJ1-2|TRBV6-5|few|.
CASSYAAGPLNYGYTF
>TRBJ2-7|TRBV5-6|.|.
CASSLKRTSSYEQYF
>TRBJ2-4|TRBV19|few|TRBD1
CASSITGQLAKNIQYF
>TRBJ1-1|TRBV18|.|.
CASSPAVGEAFF
>TRBJ2-1|TRBV15|once|TRBD2
CATRGLLRLASGRPYNEQFF
>TRBJ2-1|TRBV10-3|.|TRBD2
CAISETSGSYNEQFF
>TRBJ1-2|TRBV28|.|TRBD1
CASSLPTGSGYTF
>TRBJ1-1|TRBV6-5|.|.
CASSYEGRGGAEAFF
>TRBJ2-1|TRBV7-2|few|.
CASSLSGATSYNEQFF
>TRBJ2-1|TRBV9|.|TRBD1
CASSVQHSGTGGRNEQFF
>TRBJ2-7|TRBV27|.|TRBD2
CASSLTFTSGTYEQYF
>TRBJ1-1|TRBV9|few|TRBD1
CASSQKGQGPNTEAFF
>TRBJ2-1|TRBV5-4|.|.
CASSLLRTVSYNEQFF
>TRBJ2-5|TRBV5-4|.|TRBD1
CASSLPTGIGETQYF
>TRBJ2-7|TRBV5-1|few|.
CASSFGTASSYEQYF
>TRBJ2-1|TRBV2|.|.
CASLVRTDNEQFF
>TRBJ1-3|TRBV6-5|few|.
CASSYGVSGNTIYF
>TRBJ2-2|TRBV19|few|.
CASSMVTGRAGELFF
>TRBJ1-5|TRBV15|few|.
CATSSGGSNQPQHF
>TRBJ2-1|TRBV11-2|few|TRBD1
CASRPQQGAYNEQFF
>TRBJ1-2|TRBV11-2|few|.
CASSIDREGNYGYTF
>TRBJ1-1|TRBV29-1|.|.
CSVGRWESLDTEAFF
>TRBJ2-7|TRBV5-1|few|.
CASSSYRRLADRSYEQYF
>TRBJ2-1|TRBV7-2|.|.
CASSLEGWSSAHNEQFF
>TRBJ1-2|TRBV7-9|.|.
CASSPGPTDYGYTF
>TRBJ2-6|TRBV10-3|.|.
CAIGIAGANVLTF
>TRBJ1-2|TRBV7-9|few|.
CASSLANGGYTF
>TRBJ2-1|TRBV4-1|few|TRBD2
CASSQDTRTSGNNEQFF
>TRBJ2-1|TRBV5-1|.|.
CASSLQHMGTENEQFF
>TRBJ2-3|TRBV5-1|few|TRBD2
CASRTSGSTDTQYF
>TRBJ1-3|TRBV5-4|few|.
CASSFQGDGNTIYF